These 25 T cell receptor beta chains came from one sample sequenced in a study of blood T cell repertoires in COVID-19. Clones were read by immunoSEQ multiplex PCR, and TCRdb kept only the in-frame ones, dropping some. The repertoire consists of 300,000 to 350,000 clones, with about 90% occurring once and the leading ten covering around 3.5%. The sequenced material came from peripheral blood. Receptor source: a woman younger than 30 who had recovered from COVID-19.

The rearrangement joins TRBV6-1 to TRBJ2-3; D uncertain. The CDR3 is 13 amino acids. CDR1 and CDR2 (germline): MNHNS, SASEGT. The germline V and J ends were trimmed by 2 bases and 1 base, with 4 bases remaining between them. The CDR3: CASSEPGTDTQYF. The CDR3, as DNA: TGTGCCAGCAGTGAACCGGGCACAGATACGCAGTATTTT.

The chain links TRBV5-4 to TRBJ1-2; 9 bases match TRBD1. This CDR3 has 14 amino acids. The J segment lost 5 bases and the V segment lost 2 bases, leaving 4 bases of the junction unmatched. Germline CDR1 and CDR2: SGHNT and YYREEE (reference sequence). CDR3: CASSFPGQGYGYTF. In nucleotides, the CDR3 is TGTGCCAGCAGCTTCCCGGGACAGGGTTATGGCTACACCTTC.

This clone was seen more than once but under ten times. The V and J genes are TRBV29-1 and TRBJ1-1; D uncertain. Germline values: CDR1 SQVTM, CDR2 ANQGSEA. V was shortened by 7 bases and J by 0 bases, with 12 bases between the two germline ends. The CDR3 consists of 13 residues. The CDR3: CSALSSVNTEAFF. The CDR3, as DNA: TGCAGCGCCCTGAGTTCTGTGAACACTGAAGCTTTCTTT.

The V call is TRBV9, the J call TRBJ1-2, with 10 bases aligning to TRBD1. This CDR3 has 19 residues. The V and J ends lost 4 bases and 5 bases, in that order; junction bases with no gene match: 20. CDR1 is SGDLS and CDR2 is YYNGEE in the germline V gene. The CDR3 nucleotides read TGTGCCAGCAGCCTCCTGCGATTTGGGGGACAGGGGAGTTGGTATGGCTACACCTTC. Its protein product is CASSLLRFGGQGSWYGYTF.

The rearrangement uses TRBV11-2 and TRBJ2-1; the D gene is possibly TRBD2 (6 bases). Germline V gene sequence: CDR1 SGHAT, CDR2 FQNNGV. V lost 2 bases and J 5 bases, leaving 16 bases between the germline ends. The CDR3 is made up of 16 amino acids. Here the CDR3 reads CASSLHVRRGNNEQFF. The CDR3 DNA reads as TGTGCCAGCAGCTTACACGTTCGGCGGGGAAACAATGAGCAGTTCTTC.

The V call is TRBV5-1, the J call TRBJ2-5, with D maybe TRBD2 (5 bases). Looked up from germline, CDR1 is SGHRS and CDR2 is YFSETQ. V lost 0 bases and J lost 5, with 14 bases in between. This CDR3 comprises 15 residues. The CDR3 DNA reads TGCGCCAGCAGCTTGGACGGCACCCGAGGGGAGACCCAGTACTTC. Translation gives CASSLDGTRGETQYF. The entire variable domain, with the rest obtained from reference TRBV5-1 and TRBJ2-5, is as follows: KAGVTQTPRYLIKTRGQQVTLSCSPISGHRSVSWYQQTPGQGLQFLFEYFSETQRNKGNFPGRFSGRQFSNSRSEMNVSTLELGDSALYLCASSLDGTRGETQYFGPGTRLLVL.

The chain is built from TRBV30 and TRBJ1-1, with 8 nucleotides matching TRBD1. Germline CDR1 and CDR2: GTSNPN and SVGIG (reference sequence). The CDR3 loop spans 14 amino acids. V was pared by 0 bases and J by 5 bases, with 5 bases of the junction left unmatched. For the CDR3, the DNA is TGTGCCTGGAGTGTCGGGACAGGATCAACTGAAGCTTTCTTT. Its translation: CAWSVGTGSTEAFF.

The chain carries TRBV10-3 and TRBJ2-1, with D tentatively TRBD2 (6 bases). CDR1 is ENHRY and CDR2 is SYGVKD in the germline V gene. The CDR3 runs to 14 residues. V lost 4 bases and J lost 4, with 11 bases in between. The CDR3 region is CAISGTTRYNEQFF. The CDR3 DNA reads as TGTGCCATCAGTGGGACTACCCGGTACAATGAGCAGTTCTTC.

The genes are TRBV18 and TRBJ1-6; no reliable D call. The CDR3 has 14 amino acids. Trimming shortened V by 4 bases and J by 8 bases, and 12 bases separated the two germline ends. Germline CDR1 and CDR2: KGHSH and LQKENI. Here the CDR3 DNA reads TGTGCCAGCTCACAAATTGACTTAGATTCACCCCTCCACTTT. This sequence encodes CASSQIDLDSPLHF.

The chain employs TRBV19 and TRBJ2-3; 8 bases match TRBD1. V shed 4 bases and J 0 bases; nucleotides not matched to a gene: 6. Germline CDR1 reads LNHDA; CDR2 reads SQIVND (reference sequence). The CDR3 consists of 16 residues. CDR3 region: CASSTRTGTSTDTQYF. CDR3 in DNA: TGTGCCAGTAGTACCCGGACAGGGACTAGCACAGATACGCAGTATTTT.

The rearrangement uses TRBV10-3 and TRBJ2-1; 8 bases map to TRBD2. J gave up 8 bases and V 5 bases, and 8 bases lay outside the gene matches. There are 14 residues in the CDR3. The germline V gene encodes CDR1 ENHRY and CDR2 SYGVKD. CDR3 nucleotides: TGTGCCATCAGTTCTAGCGGGTTCGTGGATGAGCAGTTCTTC. Translation: CAISSSGFVDEQFF.

This clone was seen just once. The V and J genes are TRBV7-8 and TRBJ2-5, with a tentative D call TRBD2 (5 bases). The germline V and J ends were trimmed by 5 bases and 5 bases, with 9 bases remaining between them. Germline V gives CDR1 SGHVS, CDR2 FQNEAQ. The CDR3 sequence is 12 residues long. The DNA for the CDR3 is TGTGCCAGCAGCCTAGGACTGGAGACCCAGTACTTC. This sequence encodes CASSLGLETQYF.

This clone is a singleton in its sample. This sequence joins TRBV28 and TRBJ2-5, with D perhaps matching TRBD2 (7 bases). Trimming shortened V by 11 bases and J by 5 bases, and 15 bases separated the two germline ends. The CDR3 covers 12 residues. Germline V CDR1 and CDR2: MDHEN, SYDVKM. CDR3 sequence reads: CAWGGGAETQYF. In nucleotides, the CDR3 is TGTGCCTGGGGCGGGGGCGCCGAGACCCAGTACTTC.

The V gene is TRBV6-5, the J gene TRBJ2-3; 9 bases agree with TRBD1. The length of the CDR3 is 13 residues. V lost 6 bases to trimming and J lost 4 bases; unmatched junction nucleotides: 2. The germline V gene encodes CDR1 MNHEY and CDR2 SVGAGI. The CDR3 reads CASSGTGSDTQYF. The CDR3 nucleotides are TGTGCCAGCAGCGGGACAGGGTCAGATACGCAGTATTTT.

The chain has TRBV18 and TRBJ1-1, with 9 bases that match TRBD1. CDR3 length: 16 residues. With V trimmed by 2 bases and J by 0 bases, 4 bases remained unmatched. Germline loops: CDR1 KGHSH, CDR2 LQKENI. CDR3 sequence (DNA): TGTGCCAGCTCACCAGGGACAGGGAGCATGAACACTGAAGCTTTCTTT. This gives the protein CASSPGTGSMNTEAFF.

The CDR3 coding sequence is TGTGCCAGCAGCTTGGCTAGCGGGAGTATGTATACGCAGTATTTT. This codes for CASSLASGSMYTQYF. The chain recombines TRBV7-2 with TRBJ2-3, with 10 nucleotides matching TRBD2. The V gene end was trimmed by 3 bases and the J gene end by 7 bases; junction bases not matched to a gene: 7. This CDR3 contains 15 residues. CDR1 is SGHTA and CDR2 is FQGNSA in the germline V gene. Using reference TRBV7-2 and TRBJ2-3 for the parts outside the CDR3, the full variable domain is GAGVSQSPSNKVTEKGKDVELRCDPISGHTALYWYRQSLGQGLEFLIYFQGNSAPDKSGLPSDRFSAERTGGSVSTLTIQRTQQEDSAVYLCASSLASGSMYTQYFGPGTRLTVL.

V and J are TRBV29-1 and TRBJ1-4; TRBD1 aligns across 7 bases. This CDR3 has 17 amino acids. V was clipped by 6 bases and J by 0 bases; unmatched bases: 13. Germline loops: CDR1 SQVTM, CDR2 ANQGSEA. The CDR3 loop is CSVGQSGTVTTNEKLFF. The CDR3 bases are TGCAGCGTCGGCCAGTCCGGGACAGTTACAACTAATGAAAAACTGTTTTTT.

The J gene is TRBJ2-7, the V gene TRBV6-2 or TRBV6-3; maybe TRBD2 (5 bases). The CDR3 contains 12 residues. Trimming took off 4 bases at V and 7 bases at J, with 11 bases between the two ends. Germline-derived CDR1 and CDR2 are MNHEY and SVGEGT. Written as DNA, the CDR3 is TGTGCCAGCAGTTCATTCGGAGGAGAGCAGTACGTC. Translating it yields CASSSFGGEQYV.

This rearrangement joins TRBV6-1 to TRBJ1-5; 10 bases fit TRBD1. Per germline, CDR1 MNHNS and CDR2 SASEGT. The CDR3 is 16 amino acids. The V gene end was trimmed by 0 bases and the J gene end by 7 bases; junction bases not matched to a gene: 6. As DNA, the CDR3 is TGTGCCAGCAGTGAAGCGGCCGGGACAGGGGCCCAGCCCCAGCATTTT. As protein: CASSEAAGTGAQPQHF.

This clone was observed a few times. The chain is built from TRBV18 and TRBJ2-7, with unresolved D. The CDR3 extends over 14 amino acids. V dropped 5 bases and J dropped 6 bases, with 17 bases sitting between them. Germline CDR1 reads KGHSH; CDR2 reads LQKENI. CDR3: CASSATESGSEQYV. CDR3 in DNA: TGTGCCAGCTCAGCCACTGAGTCCGGGTCCGAGCAGTACGTC.

The rearrangement joins TRBV4-1 to TRBJ2-3; 8 bases map to TRBD1. CDR3 length: 16 amino acids. CDR1 and CDR2 (germline): MGHRA, YSYEKL. Losses at the gene ends were 5 bases for V and 2 bases for J; bases not matched to a gene: 9. In DNA form, the CDR3 reads TGCGCCAGCAGCGGGGACAGGCAAGACCTCACAGATACGCAGTATTTT. Translation: CASSGDRQDLTDTQYF.

The chain has TRBV30 and TRBJ2-2; 16 bases are a match to TRBD2. V was pared by 4 bases and J by 4 bases, with 3 bases of the junction left unmatched. The CDR3 runs 16 residues. The germline V gene encodes CDR1 GTSNPN and CDR2 SVGIG (reference sequence). The CDR3 nucleotides are TGTGCCTGGAAGGGACTAGCGGGAGGGGTCACCGGGGAGCTGTTTTTT. Amino acid sequence: CAWKGLAGGVTGELFF. The variable domain in full, with the rest retrieved from reference TRBV30 and TRBJ2-2, is SQTIHQWPATLVQPVGSPLSLECTVEGTSNPNLYWYRQAAGRGLQLLFYSVGIGQISSEVPQNLSASRPQDRQFILSSKKLLLSDSGFYLCAWKGLAGGVTGELFFGEGSRLTVL.

The chain joins TRBV7-9 to TRBJ2-1, with 9 bases matching TRBD2. The V gene end was trimmed by 4 bases and the J gene end by 6 bases; junction bases not matched to a gene: 7. This CDR3 contains 15 residues. The germline CDR1 and CDR2 sequences are SEHNR and FQNEAQ (reference sequence). The CDR3 DNA is TGTGCCAGCAGCTCTGTAGCGGGAGCCATCAATGAGCAGTTCTTC. Translation gives CASSSVAGAINEQFF.

The CDR3 DNA reads as TGCGCCAGCAGTGAGCGAAGGGCTGGGGCGAATGAGCAGTTCTTC. It specifies CASSERRAGANEQFF. The chain links TRBV10-1 to TRBJ2-1, with D maybe TRBD1 (5 bases). This CDR3 comprises 15 residues. From germline, CDR1 is WNHNN and CDR2 SYGVQD (reference sequence). V lost 2 bases and J 7 bases, leaving 15 bases between the germline ends.

This chain uses TRBV7-9 with TRBJ2-3; D is uncertain. V lost 4 bases and J 5 bases, leaving 4 bases between the germline ends. CDR3 length: 11 amino acids. In germline, CDR1 is SEHNR, CDR2 FQNEAQ (reference sequence). CDR3 amino acids: CASSSLDTQYF. CDR3 bases: TGTGCCAGCAGCTCCCTAGATACGCAGTATTTT.